The clone carrying this T cell receptor (beta chain) showed up just a few times. This entry belongs to a study of T-cell reconstitution after alpha-beta-depleted transplantation in children. The CDR3 loop spans 18 amino acids. The junction had 19 bases not matched to a gene; V was cut back by 4 bases and J by 6 bases. CDR1 is SGHRS, CDR2 YFSETQ, per germline. The TCRbeta library incorporated unique molecular identifiers. TCRdb re-derived calls from the PCR reads in MiXCR, one entry per CDR3 protein. The sample yields 700,000 to 950,000 distinct CDR3 sequences, under 20% seen once. This sequence joins TRBV5-1 and TRBJ2-5; TRBD2 matches at 9 bases. The clonotype originates from a male patient younger than 18 who had a stem cell transplant for acute lymphoblastic leukemia, so the T cells may come from the graft donor. The specimen was PBMCs, mostly from graft donor cells, collected 360 days after TCRalphabeta/CD19-depleted stem cell transplant. The CDR3 is CASSPRSVAGVGGKTQYF. CDR3 DNA: TGCGCCAGCAGCCCTCGGTCCGTAGCGGGAGTAGGGGGAAAGACCCAGTACTTC.